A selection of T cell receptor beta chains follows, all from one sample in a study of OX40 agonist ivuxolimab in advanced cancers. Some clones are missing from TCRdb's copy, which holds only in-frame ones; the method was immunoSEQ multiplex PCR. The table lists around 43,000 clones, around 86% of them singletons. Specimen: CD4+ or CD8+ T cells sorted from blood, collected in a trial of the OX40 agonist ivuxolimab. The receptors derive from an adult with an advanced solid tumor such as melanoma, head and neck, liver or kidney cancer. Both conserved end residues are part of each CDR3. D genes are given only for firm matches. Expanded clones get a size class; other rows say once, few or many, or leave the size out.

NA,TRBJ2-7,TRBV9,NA,CASSVGTETYEQYF,TGTGCCAGCAGCGTAGGGACAGAGACCTACGAGCAGTACTTC
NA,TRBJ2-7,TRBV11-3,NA,CASSLGGRSYEQYF,TGTGCCAGCAGCTTAGGGGGGCGCTCCTACGAGCAGTACTTC
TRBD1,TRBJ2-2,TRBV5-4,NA,CASSYLVGRGRVNTGELFF,TGTGCCAGCAGCTACCTGGTGGGCAGGGGGCGGGTGAACACCGGGGAGCTGTTTTTT
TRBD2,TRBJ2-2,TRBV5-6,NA,CASSPAAGAGELFF,TGTGCCAGCAGCCCGGCAGCGGGGGCCGGGGAGCTGTTTTTT
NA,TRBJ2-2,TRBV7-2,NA,CASPKSSGPLLTGELFF,TGTGCCAGCCCCAAATCATCCGGGCCCCTCTTGACCGGGGAGCTGTTTTTT
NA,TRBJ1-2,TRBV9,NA,CASSHRDRLNYGYTF,TGTGCCAGCAGCCATAGGGACCGTTTAAACTATGGCTACACCTTC
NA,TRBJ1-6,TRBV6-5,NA,CASSPLENSPLHF,TGTGCCAGCAGTCCCTTAGAAAATTCACCCCTCCACTTT
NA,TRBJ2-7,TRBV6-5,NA,CASISPGTKYEQYF,TGTGCCAGCATCAGTCCCGGGACAAAGTACGAGCAGTACTTC
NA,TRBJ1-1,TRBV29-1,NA,CSVVSPSREWFF,TGCAGCGTTGTAAGCCCCTCGAGAGAGTGGTTCTTT
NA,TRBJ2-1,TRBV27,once,CASSLSVWNEQFF,TGTGCCAGCAGTTTATCTGTCTGGAATGAGCAGTTCTTC
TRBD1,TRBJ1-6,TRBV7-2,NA,CASSSTGVAGYNSPLHF,TGTGCCAGCAGCTCGACAGGGGTAGCGGGTTATAATTCACCCCTCCACTTT
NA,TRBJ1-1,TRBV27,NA,CASSFNRHTEAFF,TGTGCCAGCAGTTTTAACAGACACACTGAAGCTTTCTTT
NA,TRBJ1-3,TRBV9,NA,CASSPAGGSSGNTIYF,TGTGCCAGCAGCCCTGCGGGGGGAAGCTCTGGAAACACCATATATTTT
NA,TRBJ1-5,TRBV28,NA,CASSLLQADNQPQHF,TGTGCCAGCAGTTTGCTGCAGGCCGACAATCAGCCCCAGCATTTT
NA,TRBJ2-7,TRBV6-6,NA,CASSPQGEDEQYF,TGTGCCAGCAGCCCCCAAGGGGAGGACGAGCAGTACTTC
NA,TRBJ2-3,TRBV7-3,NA,CASSIGLVPDTQYF,TGTGCCAGCAGCATAGGGCTAGTTCCAGATACGCAGTATTTT
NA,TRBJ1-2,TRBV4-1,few,CASSQLTSYGYTF,TGCGCCAGCAGCCAACTTACAAGCTATGGCTACACCTTC
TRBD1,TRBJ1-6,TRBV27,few,CASSTGTGFSPLHF,TGTGCCAGCAGCACCGGGACAGGGTTTTCACCCCTCCACTTT
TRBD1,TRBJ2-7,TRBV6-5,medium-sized,CASSDWDRGNYEQYF,TGTGCCAGCAGCGATTGGGACAGGGGGAACTACGAGCAGTACTTC
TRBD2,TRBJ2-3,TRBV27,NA,CASSSVAGGFLGRTDTQYF,TGTGCCAGCAGTTCTGTAGCGGGGGGTTTTCTTGGAAGGACAGATACGCAGTATTTT
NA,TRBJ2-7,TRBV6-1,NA,CASRRQATYEQYF,TGTGCCAGCAGAAGACAGGCCACCTACGAGCAGTACTTC
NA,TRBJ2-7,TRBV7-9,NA,CANRSSYEQYF,TGTGCCAACAGGTCCTCCTACGAGCAGTACTTC
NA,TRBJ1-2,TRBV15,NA,CATSRVPGSNYGYTF,TGTGCCACCAGCAGAGTTCCGGGCTCTAACTATGGCTACACCTTC
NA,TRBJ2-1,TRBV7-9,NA,CASRGDPGTIAFF,TGTGCCAGCAGAGGAGACCCGGGGACCATAGCCTTCTTC